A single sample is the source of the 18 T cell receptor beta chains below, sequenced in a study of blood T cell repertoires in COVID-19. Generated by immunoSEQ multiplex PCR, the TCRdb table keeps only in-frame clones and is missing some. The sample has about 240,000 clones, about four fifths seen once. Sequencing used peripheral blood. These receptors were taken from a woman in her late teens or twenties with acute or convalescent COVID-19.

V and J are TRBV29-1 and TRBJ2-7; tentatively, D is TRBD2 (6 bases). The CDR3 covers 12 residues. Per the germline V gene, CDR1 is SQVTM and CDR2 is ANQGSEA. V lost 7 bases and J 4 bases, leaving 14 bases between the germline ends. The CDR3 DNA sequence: TGCAGCGGCGCAGACGGGACTTACGAGCAGTACTTC. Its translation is CSGADGTYEQYF.

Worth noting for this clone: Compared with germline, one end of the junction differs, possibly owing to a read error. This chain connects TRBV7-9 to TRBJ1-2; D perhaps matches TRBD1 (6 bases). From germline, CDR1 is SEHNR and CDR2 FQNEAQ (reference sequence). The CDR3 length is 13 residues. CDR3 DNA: TGTGCCAGCAGTTTAGGGGGGGGCTATGGCTACACCTTC. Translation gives CASSLGGGYGYTF.

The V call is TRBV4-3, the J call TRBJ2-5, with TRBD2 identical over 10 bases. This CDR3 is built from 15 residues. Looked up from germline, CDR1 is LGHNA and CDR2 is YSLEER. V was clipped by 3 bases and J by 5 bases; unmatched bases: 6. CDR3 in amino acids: CASSHGSSGSETQYF. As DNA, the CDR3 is TGCGCCAGCAGCCATGGATCTAGCGGGAGCGAGACCCAGTACTTC.

DNA for the CDR3: TGTGCCAGCAGTGAGACAGGGGGCACTAATGAAAAACTGTTTTTT. It is translated as CASSETGGTNEKLFF. The genes are TRBV25-1 and TRBJ1-4; 10 bases line up with TRBD1. The ends lost 3 bases at V and 2 bases at J; junction bases unmatched: 0. The CDR3 is made up of 15 amino acids. The germline gives CDR1 MGHDK, CDR2 SYGVNS.

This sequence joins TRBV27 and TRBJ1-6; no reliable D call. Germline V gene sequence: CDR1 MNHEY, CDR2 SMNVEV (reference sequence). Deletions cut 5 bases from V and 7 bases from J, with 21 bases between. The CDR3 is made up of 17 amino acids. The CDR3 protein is CASSPSTWRRGNSPLHF. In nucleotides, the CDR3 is TGTGCCAGCAGTCCATCGACATGGAGGAGAGGGAATTCACCCCTCCACTTT.

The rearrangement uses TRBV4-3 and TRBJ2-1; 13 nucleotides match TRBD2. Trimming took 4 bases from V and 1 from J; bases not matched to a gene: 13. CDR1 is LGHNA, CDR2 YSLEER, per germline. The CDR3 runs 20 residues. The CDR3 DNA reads TGCGCCAGCAGCCCCCGACTAGCGGGAGGCTTACTGCCTTCCTACAATGAGCAGTTCTTC. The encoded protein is CASSPRLAGGLLPSYNEQFF.

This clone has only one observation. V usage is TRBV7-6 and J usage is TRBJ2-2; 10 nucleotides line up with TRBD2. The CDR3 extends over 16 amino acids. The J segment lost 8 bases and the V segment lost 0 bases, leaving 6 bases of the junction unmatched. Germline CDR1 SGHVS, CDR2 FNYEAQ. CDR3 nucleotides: TGTGCCAGCAGCTTAGCGGCTAGCGGGAGTTGGGGGGAGCTGTTTTTT. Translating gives CASSLAASGSWGELFF.

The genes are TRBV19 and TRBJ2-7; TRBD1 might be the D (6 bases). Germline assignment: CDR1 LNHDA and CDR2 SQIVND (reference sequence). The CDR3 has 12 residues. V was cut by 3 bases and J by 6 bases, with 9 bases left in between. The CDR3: CASSIPGAEQYF. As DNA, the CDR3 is TGTGCCAGTAGTATCCCAGGGGCCGAGCAGTACTTC.

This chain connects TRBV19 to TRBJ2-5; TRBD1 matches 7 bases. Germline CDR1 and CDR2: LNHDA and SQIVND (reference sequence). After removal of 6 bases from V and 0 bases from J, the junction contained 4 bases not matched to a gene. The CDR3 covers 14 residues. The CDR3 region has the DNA TGTGCCAGTAGCGCAGGGGGTTACCAAGAGACCCAGTACTTC. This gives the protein CASSAGGYQETQYF.

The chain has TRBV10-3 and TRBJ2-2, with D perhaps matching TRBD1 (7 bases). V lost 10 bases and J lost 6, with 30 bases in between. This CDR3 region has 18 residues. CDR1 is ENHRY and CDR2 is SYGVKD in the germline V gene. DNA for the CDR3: TGTGCCACCCCATGTGGTACAGGGGATAAGGAGGGTGCCGGGGAGCTGTTTTTT. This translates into CATPCGTGDKEGAGELFF.

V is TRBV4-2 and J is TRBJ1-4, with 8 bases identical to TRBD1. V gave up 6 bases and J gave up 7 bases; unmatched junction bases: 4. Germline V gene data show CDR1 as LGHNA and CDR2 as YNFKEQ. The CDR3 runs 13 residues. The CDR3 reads CASRAGGGEKLFF. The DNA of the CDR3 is TGTGCCAGCAGGGCAGGGGGCGGTGAAAAACTGTTTTTT.

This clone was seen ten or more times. DNA of the CDR3: TGTGCCAGCAGTCGGAACTCCGGGACAGGGGGTGTCGATACGCAGTATTTT. Translating gives CASSRNSGTGGVDTQYF. The chain joins TRBV6-6 to TRBJ2-3; 11 positions match TRBD1. This CDR3 contains 17 residues. Trimming at V came to 5 bases and at J to 6 bases, leaving 13 bases not matched to a gene. Per germline, CDR1 MNHNY and CDR2 SVGAGI (reference sequence).

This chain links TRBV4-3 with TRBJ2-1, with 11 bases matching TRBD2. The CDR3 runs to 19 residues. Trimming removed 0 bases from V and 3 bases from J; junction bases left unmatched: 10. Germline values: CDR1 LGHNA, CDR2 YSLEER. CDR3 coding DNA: TGCGCCAGCAGCCAAGATGGAACTAGCGGGAGAGGCGGCTACAATGAGCAGTTCTTC. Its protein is CASSQDGTSGRGGYNEQFF.

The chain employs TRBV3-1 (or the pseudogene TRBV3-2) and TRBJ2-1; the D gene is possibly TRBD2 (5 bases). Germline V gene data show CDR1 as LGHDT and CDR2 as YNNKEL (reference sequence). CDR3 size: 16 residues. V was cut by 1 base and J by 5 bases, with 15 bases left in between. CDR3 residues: CASSQGGLGANNEQFF. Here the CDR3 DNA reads TGTGCCAGCAGCCAAGGAGGGTTGGGTGCAAACAATGAGCAGTTCTTC.

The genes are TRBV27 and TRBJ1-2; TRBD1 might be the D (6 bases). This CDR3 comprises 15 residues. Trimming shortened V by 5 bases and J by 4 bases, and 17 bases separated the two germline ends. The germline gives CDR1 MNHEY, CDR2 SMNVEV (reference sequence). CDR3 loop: CASSTVRGKFYGYTF. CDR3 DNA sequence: TGTGCCAGCAGTACAGTAAGGGGGAAATTCTATGGCTACACCTTC.

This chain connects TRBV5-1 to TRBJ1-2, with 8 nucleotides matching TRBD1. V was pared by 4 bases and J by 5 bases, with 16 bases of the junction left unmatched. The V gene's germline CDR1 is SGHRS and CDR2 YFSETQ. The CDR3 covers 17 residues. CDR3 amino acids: CASSPATGANPTYGYTF. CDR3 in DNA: TGCGCCAGCAGCCCTGCGACAGGGGCGAACCCGACGTATGGCTACACCTTC.

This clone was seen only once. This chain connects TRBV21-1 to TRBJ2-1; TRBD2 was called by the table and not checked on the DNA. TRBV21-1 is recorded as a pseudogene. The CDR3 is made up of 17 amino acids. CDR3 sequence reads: CASSKGVLAGSPGEQFF. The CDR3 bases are TGTGCCAGCAGCAAAGGAGTACTAGCGGGATCACCGGGTGAGCAGTTCTTC.

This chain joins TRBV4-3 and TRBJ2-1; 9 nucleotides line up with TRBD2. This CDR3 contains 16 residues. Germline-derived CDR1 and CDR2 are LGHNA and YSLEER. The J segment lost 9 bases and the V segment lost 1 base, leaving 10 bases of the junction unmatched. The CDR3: CASSQAQREDWGEQFF. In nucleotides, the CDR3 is TGCGCCAGCAGCCAAGCCCAGCGGGAGGACTGGGGTGAGCAGTTCTTC.